This TCR beta chain was sequenced for a study of control samples from healthy donors and cancer patients. This CDR3 has 16 residues. V lost 0 bases and J lost 5, with 16 bases in between. Germline V CDR1 and CDR2: MNHEY, SVGAGI. Measured with immunoSEQ multiplex PCR; TCRdb has only the in-frame clones, and not every one. The table has roughly 160,000 clones, 90% to 95% seen once; the top ten hold about 15%. The TCR comes from a man aged 55 to 70 with colorectal cancer. V gene TRBV6-5 combines with J gene TRBJ1-1, with D tentatively TRBD1 (5 bases). The source material was PBMCs. CDR3 bases: TGTGCCAGCAGTTACTCCCCGGCAGGGAGCAAGACTGAAGCTTTCTTT. The encoded protein is CASSYSPAGSKTEAFF.